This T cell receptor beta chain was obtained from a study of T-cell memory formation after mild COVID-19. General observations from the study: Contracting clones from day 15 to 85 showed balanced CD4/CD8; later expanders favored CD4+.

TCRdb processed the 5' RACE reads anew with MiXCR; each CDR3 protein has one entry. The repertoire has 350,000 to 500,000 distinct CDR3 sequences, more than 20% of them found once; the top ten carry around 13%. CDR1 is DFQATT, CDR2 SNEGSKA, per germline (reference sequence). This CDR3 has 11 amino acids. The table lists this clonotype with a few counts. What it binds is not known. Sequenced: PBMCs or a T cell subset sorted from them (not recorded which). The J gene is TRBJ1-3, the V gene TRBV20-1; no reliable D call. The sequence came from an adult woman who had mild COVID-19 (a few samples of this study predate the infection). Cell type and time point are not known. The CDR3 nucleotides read TGCAGCGCCACCAACGGGGACACCATATATTTT. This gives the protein CSATNGDTIYF.